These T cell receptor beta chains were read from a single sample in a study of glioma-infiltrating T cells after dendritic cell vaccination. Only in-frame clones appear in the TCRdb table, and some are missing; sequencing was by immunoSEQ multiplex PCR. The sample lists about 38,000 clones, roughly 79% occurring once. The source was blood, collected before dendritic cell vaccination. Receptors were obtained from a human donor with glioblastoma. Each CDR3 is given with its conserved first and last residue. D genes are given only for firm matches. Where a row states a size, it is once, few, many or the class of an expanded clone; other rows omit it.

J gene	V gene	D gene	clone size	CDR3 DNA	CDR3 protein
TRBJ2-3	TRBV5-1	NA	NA	TGCGCCAGCAGCCCCGCAGGGTATTTAGATATGCAGTATTTT	CASSPAGYLDMQYF
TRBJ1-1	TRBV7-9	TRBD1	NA	TGTGCCAGCGACGCCCAGGGGGGCACTGAAGCTTTCTTT	CASDAQGGTEAFF
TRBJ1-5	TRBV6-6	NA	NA	TGTGCCAGCAGAATAAGACAGAATAGCAATCAGCCCCAGCATTTT	CASRIRQNSNQPQHF
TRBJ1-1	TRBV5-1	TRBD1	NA	TGCGCCAGCGGACAGGGGAACACTGAAGCTTTCTTT	CASGQGNTEAFF
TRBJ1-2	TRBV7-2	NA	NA	TGTGCCAGCAGCTTAGAGTTGCAGGGGATCTATGGCTACACCTTC	CASSLELQGIYGYTF
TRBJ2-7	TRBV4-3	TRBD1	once	TGCGCCAGCAGCCACAGGACAGGGAGCTCCTACGAGCAGTACTTC	CASSHRTGSSYEQYF
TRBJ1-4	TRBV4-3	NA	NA	TGCGCCAGCAGCTGGAGCGGGCCGTTTAATGAAAAACTGTTTTTT	CASSWSGPFNEKLFF
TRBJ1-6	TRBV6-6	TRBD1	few	TGTGCCAGCAGCAGGGACAGTAACTCCTATAATTCCCCCCTCCACTTT	CASSRDSNSYNSPLHF
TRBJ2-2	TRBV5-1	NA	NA	TGCGCCAGCAAGACAGAGAACACCGGGGAGCTGTTTTTT	CASKTENTGELFF
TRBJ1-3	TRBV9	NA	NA	TGTGCCAGCAGCGTATCCTCCCGGACATCGCCCTCTGGAAACACCATATATTTT	CASSVSSRTSPSGNTIYF
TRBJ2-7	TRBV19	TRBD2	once	TGTGCCAGTAGTATTCGGGGGGGCGAGCAGTACTTC	CASSIRGGEQYF
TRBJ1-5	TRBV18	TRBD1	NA	TGTGCCAGCTCACAGGCAAACAGGGGGAGTAACAATCAGCCCCAGCATTTT	CASSQANRGSNNQPQHF
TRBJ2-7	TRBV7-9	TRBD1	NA	TGTGCCAGCAGCTTAGGGACAGGGATTACCTACGAGCAGTACTTC	CASSLGTGITYEQYF
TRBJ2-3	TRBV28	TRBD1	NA	TGTGCCAGCAGCGGAGACAGGGGGCCGGGCACAGATACGCAGTATTTT	CASSGDRGPGTDTQYF
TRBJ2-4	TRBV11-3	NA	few	TGTGCCAGCAGCTCCTCCCAGGGCGCCAAAAACATTCAGTACTTC	CASSSSQGAKNIQYF
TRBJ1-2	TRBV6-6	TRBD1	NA	TGTGCCAGCAGTTACTCCGACAGGGACGGCTACACCTTC	CASSYSDRDGYTF
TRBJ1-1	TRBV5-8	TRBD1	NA	TGTGCCAGCAGCTTGGGACAGGGGGCCTTCCGGGGCACTGAAGCTTTCTTT	CASSLGQGAFRGTEAFF
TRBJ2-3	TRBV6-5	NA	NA	TGTGCCAGCAGTTACGGGCCCGCTACGCAGTATTTT	CASSYGPATQYF
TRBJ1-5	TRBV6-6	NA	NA	TGTGCCAGCAGCCACGGCCAGGGTAATTGGCCCCAGCATTTT	CASSHGQGNWPQHF
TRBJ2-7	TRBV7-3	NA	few	TGTGCCAGCAGCCAAGAGCTGGTAAACGAGCAGTACTTC	CASSQELVNEQYF
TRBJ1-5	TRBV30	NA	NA	TGTGCCTGGAGCGCCGACAGTTATAGCAATCAGCCCCAGCATTTT	CAWSADSYSNQPQHF
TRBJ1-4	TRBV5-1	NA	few	TGCGCCAGCAGCCCCAGCGGGGCTCTGGATGAAAAACTGTTTTTT	CASSPSGALDEKLFF
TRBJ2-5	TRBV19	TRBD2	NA	TGTGCCAGTAGTGGCGGGGGTTTTGAGACCCAGTACTTC	CASSGGGFETQYF
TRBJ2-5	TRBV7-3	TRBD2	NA	TGTGCCAGCAGCTCTTCGGGGGGTATATCGGAGACCCAGTACTTC	CASSSSGGISETQYF
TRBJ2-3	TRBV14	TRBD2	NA	TGTGCCAGTAGACTAGCGGAAACAGATACGCAGTATTTT	CASRLAETDTQYF
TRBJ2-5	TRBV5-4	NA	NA	TGTGCCAGCAGCCGTGTGGAGGGAAAGGAAGCCCAGTACTTC	CASSRVEGKEAQYF
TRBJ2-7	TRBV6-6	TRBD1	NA	TGTGCCAGCAGGGGACAGGGGCCCTACGAGCAGTACTTC	CASRGQGPYEQYF
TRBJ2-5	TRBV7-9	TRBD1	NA	TGTGCCAGCAGCTTAGCGTGGACAGGGGAAGAGACCCAGTACTTC	CASSLAWTGEETQYF
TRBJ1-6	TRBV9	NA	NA	TGTGCCAGCAGCTCCTCCCAGCCCCGACCCGGGTATAATTCACCCCTCCACTTT	CASSSSQPRPGYNSPLHF
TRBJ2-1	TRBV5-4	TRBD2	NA	TGTGCCAGCAGCGGACCTAGCGGGGGAGCATACAATGAGCAGTTCTTC	CASSGPSGGAYNEQFF
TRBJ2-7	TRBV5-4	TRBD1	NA	TGTGCCAGCAGCTCTCTACACAGGGGCCACGAGCAGTACTTC	CASSSLHRGHEQYF
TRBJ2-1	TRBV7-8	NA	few	TGTGCCAGCAGCGGAACAAGGAGCGATGAGCAGTTCTTC	CASSGTRSDEQFF
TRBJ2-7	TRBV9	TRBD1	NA	TGTGCCAGCAGCGCCAGGGGGCTGGAGCAGTACTTC	CASSARGLEQYF
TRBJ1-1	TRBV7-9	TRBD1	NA	TGTGCCAGCAGGCAACAGGGGAAGGACACTGAAGCTTTCTTT	CASRQQGKDTEAFF
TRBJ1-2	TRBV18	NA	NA	TGTGCCAGCTCACCAGAGGGGGACGATGGCTACACCTTC	CASSPEGDDGYTF
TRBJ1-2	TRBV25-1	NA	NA	TGTGCCAGCAGTGACCGGACTACCCCTGGCGGCTACACCTTC	CASSDRTTPGGYTF
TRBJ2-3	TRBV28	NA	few	TGTGCCAGCAGTTTAAATAGGTGGGGGGAAAAAACCACAGATACGCAGTATTTT	CASSLNRWGEKTTDTQYF
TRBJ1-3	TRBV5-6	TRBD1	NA	TGTGCCAGCAGCCGGGACAGCTCTGGAAACACCATATATTTT	CASSRDSSGNTIYF
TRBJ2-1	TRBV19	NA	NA	TGTGCCAGTAGTATTACCAGGGTGAATGAGCAGTTCTTC	CASSITRVNEQFF
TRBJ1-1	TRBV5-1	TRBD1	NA	TGCGCCAGCGGGGACACAGGGGGCGCGGGCACTGAAGCTTTCTTT	CASGDTGGAGTEAFF
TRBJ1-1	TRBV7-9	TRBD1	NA	TGTGCCAGCAGCTTAGCAGAGACAGGGGGCGAAGCTTTCTTT	CASSLAETGGEAFF
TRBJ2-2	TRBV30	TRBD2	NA	TGTGCCTGCACCTCGGGGGGGCCAGGCGGGGAGCTGTTTTTT	CACTSGGPGGELFF
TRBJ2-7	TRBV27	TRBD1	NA	TGTGCCAGCAGTTTGGGGACAGGGGCCACCTACGAGCAGTACTTC	CASSLGTGATYEQYF
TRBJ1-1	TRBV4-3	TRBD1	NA	TGCGCCAGCAGCCAAGGTCTGGACAGGCTGTCGGACACTGAAGCTTTCTTT	CASSQGLDRLSDTEAFF
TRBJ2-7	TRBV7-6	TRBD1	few	TGTGCCAGCAGCTTAGGGACAGGTGGGCGTAGCGAGCAGTACTTC	CASSLGTGGRSEQYF
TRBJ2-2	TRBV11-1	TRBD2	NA	TGTGCCAGCAGCTTAGCGGGGGGGAGTACCGGGGAGCTGTTTTTT	CASSLAGGSTGELFF
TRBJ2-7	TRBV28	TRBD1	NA	TGTGCCAGCAGACTACAGGGGGCCTACGAGCAGTACTTC	CASRLQGAYEQYF
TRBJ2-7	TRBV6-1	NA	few	TGTGCCAGCAGTGAAGGGGGGGGGCAGCAGTACTTC	CASSEGGGQQYF
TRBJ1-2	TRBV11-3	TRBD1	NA	TGTGCCAGCAGCGCCGGGACAGGGGTTAGGAACTCCTATGGCTACACCTTC	CASSAGTGVRNSYGYTF
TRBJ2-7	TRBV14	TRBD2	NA	TGTGCCAGCAGCCCTCTAGCGGGGGGCTCCTACGAGCAGTACTTC	CASSPLAGGSYEQYF